This T cell receptor beta chain is from a study of cytomegalovirus exposure and HLA in healthy donors. The table lists this clone with a few counts. The PCR made use of 60 Vbeta and 13 Jbeta primers. Study processing details: An analysis that came later counted around 80 million unique TCR beta chains, about 10 million shared. Repertoires were generated with immunoSEQ multiplex PCR, while TCRdb's copy carries only in-frame clones and drops some. For V, J and clone size, that table is used; D and trimming come from the DNA. Of some 110,000 clones listed, roughly 74% were seen once; the top ten hold around 0.9%. The clonotype comes from a woman aged 25 to 45 in good health and CMV-seronegative. Sequences were obtained from PBMCs.

CDR3 in DNA: TGTGCCAGTAGTATGTTGACCAGGGAAGAACAGCCCCAGCATTTT. It specifies CASSMLTREEQPQHF. The rearrangement links TRBV19 to TRBJ1-5; the D gene is possibly TRBD1 (5 bases). The germline V gene encodes CDR1 LNHDA and CDR2 SQIVND (reference sequence). The CDR3 totals 15 residues. V was clipped by 3 bases and J by 7 bases, with 16 bases between them.